One TCR beta chain is described in this entry. CDR1 LNHDA and CDR2 SQIVND come from the germline V gene (reference sequence). J gave up 0 bases and V 1 base, and 3 bases lay outside the gene matches. This CDR3 spans 15 amino acids. Sequencing used immunoSEQ multiplex PCR; TCRdb keeps in-frame clones, though not all of them. The sample lists tens of thousands of clones, approximately 91% occurring once. This specimen belongs to a study of control samples from healthy donors and cancer patients. V gene TRBV19 combines with J gene TRBJ2-7; 7 bases map to TRBD1. The receptor was isolated from a woman aged 60 to 75 in good health. The sample taken for sequencing was blood. The CDR3 DNA reads as TGTGCCAGTAGTATAGGACAGGGCCTCTCCTACGAGCAGTACTTC. It codes for CASSIGQGLSYEQYF.